This TCR beta chain was sequenced in a study of shared clonotypes between healthy human individuals. Overall study findings and caveats: Among several donors, approximately 5% of naive CD4 clonotypes were found in common.

This CDR3 region has 14 residues. Germline assignment: CDR1 SGHAT and CDR2 FQNNGV. V was cut by 2 bases and J by 9 bases, with 17 bases left in between. A single count supports this clone. Its target is unknown. For sorted subsets, approximately 0.2 ug DNA per replicate equaled approximately 32,000 T cell genomes. Generated by immunoSEQ multiplex PCR, the TCRdb table keeps only in-frame clones and is missing some. The table lists about 2.4 million clones, 90% to 95% of them singletons. Sequencing was done on a sample of naive CD4+ T cells from PBMCs. This sample's subset: CD45RA+ positively selected. The chain links TRBV11-2 to TRBJ2-7, with a possible D match to TRBD2 (6 bases). The receptor was derived from a man aged 18 to 30 in good health. Some clones in this sample may be carry-over from other donors' samples. This CDR3 is CASSLPGDPFGQYF. CDR3 DNA: TGTGCCAGCAGCTTACCGGGAGACCCTTTTGGGCAGTACTTC.